Below, 5 T cell receptor beta chains from the same sample are listed, as sequenced in a study of blood T cell repertoires in COVID-19. Here immunoSEQ multiplex PCR was the method, and the copy in TCRdb shows in-frame clones only, minus some. The sample includes hundreds of thousands of clones, around nine tenths seen only once; the top ten take 1% to 1.5%. The source material was peripheral blood. The origin of the receptors is a man aged 65 to 79 with acute or convalescent COVID-19.

The chain carries TRBV6-6 and TRBJ2-2, with TRBD1 as a possible D gene (6 bases). The CDR3 runs 16 residues. The ends were cut back, 5 bases at V and 0 bases at J, with 13 bases in the middle. From germline, CDR1 is MNHNY and CDR2 SVGAGI (reference sequence). This chain's CDR3 is CASSGRQATNTGELFF. CDR3 in DNA: TGTGCCAGCAGTGGACGACAGGCTACGAACACCGGGGAGCTGTTTTTT.

This rearrangement joins TRBV27 to TRBJ2-1; 7 nucleotides match TRBD1. CDR3 size: 14 residues. The J segment lost 2 bases and the V segment lost 6 bases, leaving 4 bases of the junction unmatched. Germline values: CDR1 MNHEY, CDR2 SMNVEV (reference sequence). The CDR3 reads CASSYRGTYNEQFF. Here the CDR3 DNA reads TGTGCCAGCAGCTACAGGGGAACCTACAATGAGCAGTTCTTC.

The chain is built from TRBV25-1 and TRBJ1-2, with no clear D. Per the germline V gene, CDR1 is MGHDK and CDR2 is SYGVNS. The length of the CDR3 is 12 residues. V was trimmed by 8 bases and J by 1 base, leaving 8 bases between them. CDR3 bases: TGTGCCAGCCGCCCGGGTAACTATGGCTACACCTTC. It encodes CASRPGNYGYTF.

This chain joins TRBV30 and TRBJ1-1; 7 bases line up with TRBD1. CDR3 length equals 13 residues. J lost 6 bases, V lost 0 bases, and 4 bases had no gene match. Germline CDR1 GTSNPN, CDR2 SVGIG (reference sequence). The CDR3 DNA reads TGTGCCTGGAGTGTACAGGGGACCCCTGAAGCTTTCTTT. As protein: CAWSVQGTPEAFF.

This clone appeared once. The rearrangement joins TRBV24-1 to TRBJ1-5, with D uncertain. V was clipped by 4 bases and J by 4 bases, with 28 bases between them. This CDR3 has 20 amino acids. CDR1 is KGHDR, CDR2 SFDVKD, per germline. The CDR3 coding sequence is TGTGCCACCAGTGAAAGAACTACTGTAGACATCCTAACTAGAAATCAGCCCCAGCATTTT. Translating it yields CATSERTTVDILTRNQPQHF.